The clone carrying this TCR beta chain has only a few counts. Its antigen remains unknown. Trimming stripped 0 bases from V and 4 bases from J, with 13 bases between. The CDR3 length is 15 residues. CDR1 is LGHNA, CDR2 YSLEER, per germline. From 5'RACE with constant-segment primers came TCR alpha and TCR beta cDNA libraries that carried sample barcodes and UMIs. TCRdb re-derived calls from the 5' RACE reads in MiXCR, one entry per CDR3 protein. The profile shows fewer than 140,000 distinct CDR3 sequences, approximately 13% of them singletons. The source of the sample is a study of T-cell memory formation after mild COVID-19. Study outcomes and limitations: Among clones peaking at day 37 in the second wave, SARS-CoV-2 specificity remained unconfirmed. CD4+ contracting clones were mainly CM and EM; CD8+ ones, EMRA. Some clones that responded turned up in pre-infection memory, which suggests that cross-reactive memory joined in.

The chain recombines TRBV4-3 with TRBJ2-7; no reliable D call. This clonotype originated in an adult woman who had mild COVID-19 (a few samples of this study predate the infection). Cell type and time point are not known. The source material was PBMCs or a T cell subset sorted from them (not recorded which). The CDR3, as DNA: TGCGCCAGCAGCCAAGAGGCTAGTCATTGGTACGAGCAGTACTTC. It encodes CASSQEASHWYEQYF.